Following are 25 T cell receptor beta chains from one sample sequenced in a study of T cells of healthy individuals. TCRdb used MiXCR to reprocess the 5' RACE reads, holding one entry per CDR3 protein. Among 60,000 to 75,000 distinct CDR3 sequences listed, around 16% were seen once. The receptors stem from a human donor in good health.

The chain combines TRBV15 with TRBJ1-5; D uncertain. Per the germline V gene, CDR1 is LNHNV and CDR2 is YYDKDF (reference sequence). Trimming removed 5 bases from V and 0 bases from J, with 11 bases in between. The CDR3 is 15 amino acids. The CDR3 sequence is CATSPAVYSNQPQHF. In DNA form, the CDR3 reads TGTGCCACCAGCCCCGCAGTATATAGCAATCAGCCCCAGCATTTT.

This clonotype was observed a handful of times. J is TRBJ2-1 and V is TRBV5-1; 8 bases are a match to TRBD1. This CDR3 spans 15 amino acids. Trimming cost V 2 bases and J 8 bases; bases outside gene matches: 9. CDR1 is SGHRS, CDR2 YFSETQ, per germline. The CDR3 sequence: CASSFGQGAGDEQFF. The CDR3 region has the DNA TGCGCCAGCAGCTTTGGGCAGGGGGCAGGTGATGAGCAGTTCTTC. The full variable domain, its missing parts supplied by reference TRBV5-1 and TRBJ2-1, is KAGVTQTPRYLIKTRGQQVTLSCSPISGHRSVSWYQQTPGQGLQFLFEYFSETQRNKGNFPGRFSGRQFSNSRSEMNVSTLELGDSALYLCASSFGQGAGDEQFFGPGTRLTVL.

The table lists this clonotype with many counts. The V call is TRBV24-1, the J call TRBJ2-5; D remains unclear. The CDR3 consists of 13 residues. Germline V CDR1 and CDR2: KGHDR, SFDVKD. Trimming stripped 1 base from V and 5 bases from J, with 7 bases between. The chain's CDR3 is CATSDFFGETQYF. In DNA form, the CDR3 reads TGTGCCACCAGTGATTTTTTCGGGGAGACCCAGTACTTC.

The chain couples TRBV3-1 to TRBJ2-7; D may be TRBD1 (5 bases). Germline V gene lookup returns CDR1 LGHDT and CDR2 YNNKEL (reference sequence). The CDR3 runs to 12 residues. Trimming took 4 bases from V and 4 from J, leaving 8 bases between them. The CDR3 DNA reads as TGTGCCAGCAGCCTCCGACAGTACGAGCAGTACTTC. Its translation: CASSLRQYEQYF.

This clonotype showed up many times. V usage is TRBV5-4 and J usage is TRBJ2-7; D is unresolved. Germline V lookup: CDR1 SGHNT, CDR2 YYREEE (reference sequence). V gave up 4 bases and J gave up 4 bases, with 9 bases separating them. The CDR3 covers 12 residues. The CDR3 sequence: CASSIIGYEQYF. The CDR3 bases are TGTGCCAGCAGCATAATCGGTTACGAGCAGTACTTC.

This clonotype was observed a handful of times. CDR3 in DNA: TGTGCCAGCAGCCAATTATCTCGTGCGGGAGAGACCCAGTACTTC. This sequence encodes CASSQLSRAGETQYF. The chain joins TRBV3-1 to TRBJ2-5; D is perhaps TRBD2 (5 bases). V lost 2 bases to trimming and J lost 4 bases, with 14 bases between them. Germline V gene data show CDR1 as LGHDT and CDR2 as YNNKEL (reference sequence). The CDR3 sequence is 15 residues long.

This chain joins TRBV7-9 and TRBJ2-1; a possible D gene is TRBD1 (6 bases). Trimming cost V 5 bases and J 7 bases, with 9 bases left between them. Germline-derived CDR1 and CDR2 are SEHNR and FQNEAQ (reference sequence). CDR3 length: 12 residues. The CDR3 is CASSRGGNEQFF. CDR3 bases: TGTGCCAGCAGCCGAGGGGGAAATGAGCAGTTCTTC.

This clonotype was detected a few times. The chain's CDR3 is CASRAQGVGTGELFF. The CDR3, as DNA: TGTGCCAGCAGGGCCCAGGGAGTCGGCACCGGGGAGCTGTTTTTT. V is TRBV2 and J is TRBJ2-2, with D tentatively TRBD1 or TRBD2 (5 bases each). The CDR3 is made up of 15 amino acids. Germline-derived CDR1 and CDR2 are SNHLY and FYNNEI. V shed 6 bases and J shed 4 bases, with 15 bases lying between them.

In this sample, this clonotype turned up a few times. The genes are TRBV25-1 and TRBJ2-7; TRBD1 might be the D (6 bases). Germline assignment: CDR1 MGHDK and CDR2 SYGVNS. Trimming stripped 4 bases from V and 2 bases from J, with 18 bases between. The CDR3 spans 16 residues. DNA for the CDR3: TGTGCCAGCAGTGTGACCCCGGGACACCTCCCCTACGAGCAGTACTTC. Amino acids: CASSVTPGHLPYEQYF.

This clonotype was counted only a few times. The chain uses TRBV6-5 and TRBJ1-1; no firm D call. V was shortened by 2 bases and J by 7 bases, with 8 bases between the two germline ends. Germline assignment: CDR1 MNHEY and CDR2 SVGAGI. The CDR3 is made up of 12 amino acids. The CDR3 spells CASSYRGNEAFF. In nucleotides, the CDR3 is TGTGCCAGCAGTTACCGCGGGAATGAAGCTTTCTTT.

This clonotype has ten or more counts. The chain carries TRBV7-9 and TRBJ2-1, with TRBD1 as a possible D gene (5 bases). Germline values: CDR1 SEHNR, CDR2 FQNEAQ (reference sequence). Trimming removed 4 bases from V and 10 bases from J, with 14 bases in between. CDR3 length: 13 amino acids. CDR3 in amino acids: CASSSPRGSEQFF. CDR3 nucleotides: TGTGCCAGCAGCTCGCCTAGGGGCAGCGAGCAGTTCTTC.

The sample holds many counts of this clonotype. The V gene is TRBV4-3, the J gene TRBJ2-1, with D maybe TRBD2 (6 bases). The length of the CDR3 is 17 residues. The germline V gene has CDR1 LGHNA and CDR2 YSLEER. With 4 bases removed from V and 0 bases from J, the gap between germline ends came to 16 bases. As DNA, the CDR3 is TGCGCCAGCAGCCGCCGAGACGGGACTTACTCCTACAATGAGCAGTTCTTC. This encodes CASSRRDGTYSYNEQFF.

Regarding this clonotype: It may be a read error: a sequence one base away is much more abundant. The rearrangement links TRBV15 to TRBJ1-1, with D possibly matching TRBD1 (5 bases). In germline, CDR1 is LNHNV, CDR2 YYDKDF (reference sequence). CDR3 length equals 14 residues. The CDR3 DNA reads as TGTGCCACCAGCAGAGACAGGGTTAACACTGAAGCTTTATTT. Protein sequence: CATSRDRVNTEALF.

This clonotype was seen at least ten times. The rearrangement uses TRBV2 and TRBJ2-7, with D hard to call. Trimming took off 2 bases at V and 2 bases at J, with 4 bases between the two ends. CDR1 is SNHLY and CDR2 is FYNNEI in the germline V gene. The CDR3 covers 12 residues. The CDR3 protein is CASSESAYEQYF. CDR3 DNA: TGTGCCAGCAGTGAATCTGCCTACGAGCAGTACTTC.

This clonotype was recorded many times. J is TRBJ2-7 and V is TRBV28, with a weak D call TRBD1 (6 bases). Trimming stripped 6 bases from V and 5 bases from J, with 20 bases between. The CDR3 runs 15 residues. Germline CDR1 MDHEN, CDR2 SYDVKM. The CDR3 spells CASSSIQGRVHEQYF. The CDR3 DNA follows: TGTGCCAGCAGCTCTATACAGGGCCGGGTCCACGAGCAGTACTTC.

The chain carries TRBV12-3 or TRBV12-4 and TRBJ2-7; maybe TRBD1 (6 bases). The length of the CDR3 is 14 residues. The V gene lost 3 bases and the J gene lost 4 bases, with 13 bases spanning the gap. The chain's CDR3 is CASSLGARPYEQYF. In DNA form, the CDR3 reads TGTGCCAGCAGTTTGGGGGCCCGACCGTACGAGCAGTACTTC.

This clonotype was observed at least ten times. This sequence joins TRBV7-9 and TRBJ1-5; no definite D call. V was trimmed by 3 bases and J by 4 bases, leaving 16 bases between them. This CDR3 has 16 amino acids. CDR1 is SEHNR and CDR2 is FQNEAQ in the germline V gene (reference sequence). This CDR3 reads CASSLYAGRANQPQHF. CDR3 in DNA: TGTGCCAGCAGCTTGTACGCAGGAAGGGCAAATCAGCCCCAGCATTTT.

This clonotype was detected many times. This rearrangement joins TRBV3-1 to TRBJ1-5; the D is unclear. The CDR3 contains 14 residues. The V end was cut by 2 bases, the J end by 3 bases, with 8 bases between. Germline V gene sequence: CDR1 LGHDT, CDR2 YNNKEL (reference sequence). The CDR3 region is CASSQSGFNQPQHF. CDR3 bases: TGTGCCAGCAGCCAATCGGGATTCAATCAGCCCCAGCATTTT.

The CDR3 nucleotides are TGTGCCAGCAGCCAACTCCGACAGGGTGAGGGCTACACCTTC. This translates into CASSQLRQGEGYTF. The chain is built from TRBV14 and TRBJ1-2; 7 bases are a match to TRBD1. CDR1 and CDR2 (germline): SGHDN, FVKESK. The ends lost 2 bases at V and 8 bases at J; junction bases unmatched: 8. CDR3 length: 14 amino acids.

The chain has TRBV6-5 and TRBJ2-7; TRBD1 is a possible D gene (6 bases). This CDR3 region has 14 residues. V dropped 6 bases and J dropped 3 bases, with 15 bases sitting between them. Germline V gives CDR1 MNHEY, CDR2 SVGAGI. CDR3 loop: CASSRYRAHYEQYF. In nucleotides, the CDR3 is TGTGCCAGCAGCCGCTACAGGGCTCACTACGAGCAGTACTTC.

This clonotype appeared many times. The chain links TRBV20-1 to TRBJ1-2, with D tentatively TRBD1 (6 bases). Trimming cost V 2 bases and J 4 bases, with 11 bases left between them. Germline V gives CDR1 DFQATT, CDR2 SNEGSKA (reference sequence). This CDR3 is 13 amino acids long. For the CDR3, the DNA is TGCAGTGCTAGACAAGGAGGGGGCTATGGCTACACCTTC. It encodes CSARQGGGYGYTF.

V is TRBV29-1 and J is TRBJ2-5; D is ambiguous. The V gene's germline CDR1 is SQVTM and CDR2 ANQGSEA. V lost 4 bases and J 2 bases, leaving 14 bases between the germline ends. The CDR3 contains 14 residues. DNA of the CDR3: TGCAGCGTTGGGGTTTCAAACCGTCAAGAGACCCAGTACTTC. Amino acid sequence: CSVGVSNRQETQYF.

About this clonotype: Given the absence of the conserved phenylalanine or tryptophan at the CDR3 end, a read error is likely. The V gene is TRBV5-1, the J gene TRBJ2-7; either TRBD1 or TRBD2 may supply D (5 bases each). CDR1 and CDR2 (germline): SGHRS, YFSETQ. V lost 0 bases, J lost 7 bases, and 17 bases lay in between. This CDR3 contains 15 residues. This CDR3 is CASSLDGALKKEQYL. The CDR3 DNA reads as TGCGCCAGCAGCTTGGACGGGGCATTGAAGAAAGAGCAGTACTTA.

This clonotype was seen repeatedly, ten times or more. The V and J genes are TRBV5-1 and TRBJ1-4; TRBD1 might be the D (5 bases). The CDR3 spans 15 residues. The germline V gene encodes CDR1 SGHRS and CDR2 YFSETQ. V was shortened by 0 bases and J by 4 bases, with 10 bases between the two germline ends. CDR3 sequence: CASSLGQTNNEKLFF. The CDR3 region has the DNA TGCGCCAGCAGCTTGGGACAGACAAATAATGAAAAACTGTTTTTT.

This clonotype came up many times. The chain couples TRBV11-2 to TRBJ1-4; unclear D gene. V lost 5 bases to trimming and J lost 4 bases, with 11 bases between them. The CDR3 covers 14 residues. The germline gives CDR1 SGHAT, CDR2 FQNNGV. The CDR3 reads CASSKGGDNEKLFF. The CDR3 bases are TGTGCCAGCAGCAAGGGTGGGGATAATGAAAAACTGTTTTTT.